These T cell receptor beta chains were read from a single sample in a study of blood T cells in healthy people across ages. TCRdb re-derived calls from the 5' RACE reads in MiXCR, one entry per CDR3 protein. The sample yields 1.5 million to 2 million distinct CDR3 sequences, around 42% seen once. The sample taken for sequencing was blood. The receptors were gathered from a human donor in good health. CDR3s include the opening cysteine and the closing phenylalanine or tryptophan. The order of the fields is J gene, V gene, CDR3 protein.

>TRBJ2-7|TRBV4-1
CASSQEGSRPTSEQYF
>TRBJ1-2|TRBV3-1
CASSQGRGINYGYTF
>TRBJ2-1|TRBV20-1
CSARDISGGAFCNEQFF
>TRBJ2-7|TRBV7-2
CASSSLRQGRYEQYF
>TRBJ2-7|TRBV9
CASSVGGTYEQYF
>TRBJ2-1|TRBV3-1
CASSQGQRNNEQFF
>TRBJ1-1|TRBV13
CASRTQGDTEAFF
>-|TRBV12-3/TRBV12-4
CASSVLQGPHEQYF
>TRBJ2-1|TRBV6-6
CASSPPNYNGQFF
>TRBJ2-3|TRBV7-2
CASSLANTDTQYF
>TRBJ2-6|TRBV25-1
CASSDRVSGANVRTF
>TRBJ2-7|TRBV20-1
CSARGGTYSYEQYF
>TRBJ2-3|TRBV7-3
CASSPDPSSWDTQYF
>TRBJ2-7|TRBV5-1
CASSPDSPSYEQYF
>TRBJ1-1|TRBV5-1
CASSPDWGPMNTEAFF
>TRBJ1-6|TRBV7-2
CATSPLSGPPLHF
>TRBJ2-1|TRBV2
CASGTSSYYNEQFF
>TRBJ1-1|TRBV20-1
CSAIHRDTEAFF
>TRBJ2-7|TRBV28
CASRVDRGYEQYF
>TRBJ1-2|TRBV6-6
CAGSLRVDGYTF
>TRBJ2-3|TRBV11-2
CASSRTSGGAAQYF
>TRBJ2-3|TRBV12-3/TRBV12-4
CASSLRLAGVDTQYF
>TRBJ2-7|TRBV20-1
CSVGRIYEQYF
>TRBJ2-7|TRBV4-2
CASSQDQASLPYEQYF
>TRBJ1-2|TRBV7-9
CASSLFLQGANGYTF
>TRBJ2-5|TRBV7-2
CASSLRRGQGETQYF
>TRBJ1-2|TRBV6-1
CASSGSGTANLYGYTF
>TRBJ2-3|TRBV4-3
CASSQDAGLGQGRKDTQYF
>TRBJ1-2|TRBV27
CASSLLGGGTYGYTF
>TRBJ2-3|TRBV4-1
CASSQEDRGRTDTQYF
>TRBJ2-1|TRBV5-1
CASSFTGGDEQFF
>TRBJ2-3|TRBV9
CASSVWTSGDTQYF
>TRBJ2-3|TRBV5-1
CASSLGQGARSNTQYF
>TRBJ2-3|TRBV20-1
CSARAWRGFLRTDTQYF
>TRBJ2-3|TRBV20-1
CSASLADTDTQYF
>TRBJ2-3|TRBV2
CASSEEASGGYTEYF
>TRBJ2-2|TRBV20-1
CSARGTRAWTGELFF
>TRBJ1-2|TRBV20-1
CSARGGAAYGYTF
>TRBJ2-5|TRBV4-1
CASSLFWLAGLETQYF
>TRBJ1-5|TRBV4-2
CASSRRLTGEEQPQHF
>TRBJ2-7|TRBV21-1
CASVRTSGGLSSYEQYF
>TRBJ1-2|TRBV28
CASTLSEGQANYGYTF
>TRBJ2-3|TRBV6-1
CASSEDRVQISTDTQYF
>TRBJ2-1|TRBV7-2
CASSLEEGGLVNEQFF
>TRBJ2-3|TRBV20-1
CSARVSADTQYF